This TCR beta chain is drawn from a study of T cells in Graves' hyperthyroidism and ophthalmopathy. Whole-study findings and limits: Most thyroid clonotypes expanded above 0.001 were also detected in blood.

The investigators amplified TCR beta CDR3 regions from RNA transcripts. The primer set for the first-round RT-PCR of the TCR CDR3 was HTBI. TCRdb ran MiXCR on the multiplex PCR reads and lists one entry per CDR3 protein. The table includes a few hundred thousand distinct CDR3 sequences, about 45% detected once. Concerning this clonotype: What it recognizes is unknown.

The germline CDR1 and CDR2 sequences are SQVTM and ANQGSEA. The CDR3 has 12 residues. Trimming cost V 7 bases and J 6 bases; bases outside gene matches: 4. Absence of ophthalmopathy progression within 18 months defined stable Graves' hyperthyroidism. What was sequenced was peripheral blood or thyroid tissue (not recorded which). This TCR derives from a woman between 18 and 29 years old with Graves' hyperthyroidism. This chain joins TRBV29-1 and TRBJ2-7; 12 bases align to TRBD2. The CDR3: CSATLAGGEQYF. CDR3 DNA: TGCAGCGCAACACTAGCGGGAGGCGAGCAGTACTTC.